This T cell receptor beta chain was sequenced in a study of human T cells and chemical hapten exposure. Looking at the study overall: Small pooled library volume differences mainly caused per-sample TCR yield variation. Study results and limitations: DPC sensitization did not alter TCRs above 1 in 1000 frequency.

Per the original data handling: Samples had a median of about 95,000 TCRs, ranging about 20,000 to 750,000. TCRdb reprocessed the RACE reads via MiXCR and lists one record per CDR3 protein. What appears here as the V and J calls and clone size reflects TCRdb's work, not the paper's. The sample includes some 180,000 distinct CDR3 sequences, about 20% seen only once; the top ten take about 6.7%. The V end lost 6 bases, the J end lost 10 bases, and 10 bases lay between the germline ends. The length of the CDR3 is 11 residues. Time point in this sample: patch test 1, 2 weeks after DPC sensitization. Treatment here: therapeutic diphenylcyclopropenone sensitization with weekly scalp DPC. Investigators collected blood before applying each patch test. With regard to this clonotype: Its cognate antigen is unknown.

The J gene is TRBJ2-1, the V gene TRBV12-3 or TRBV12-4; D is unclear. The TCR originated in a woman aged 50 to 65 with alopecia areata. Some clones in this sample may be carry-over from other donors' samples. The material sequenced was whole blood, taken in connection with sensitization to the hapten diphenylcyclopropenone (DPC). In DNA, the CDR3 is TGTGCCAGCAGCGAATTTGGAGAGCAGTTCTTC. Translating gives CASSEFGEQFF.